This T cell receptor (beta chain) was captured in a study of blood T cells in healthy people across ages. Germline CDR1 SGHKS, CDR2 YYEKEE (reference sequence). The CDR3 is 15 amino acids. Using a J-beta primer mix together with a sample-barcoded 5' primer, a second PCR was run for 7 to 11 cycles. Researchers report that a template-switch adaptor with 12 random nucleotides tagged each cDNA molecule. TCRdb re-called the 5' RACE reads through MiXCR, storing one row per CDR3 protein. Of 900,000 to 950,000 distinct CDR3 sequences in the sample, 25% to 35% were seen once. On this clonotype: One junction end disagrees with the germline gene, perhaps due to a read error.

These same data were also listed under a study on T cells of mothers and their children.

The sequenced material came from blood. The TCR originated in a woman aged 40 to 50 in good health. The chain employs TRBV5-5 and TRBJ2-5, with TRBD1 identical over 10 bases. CDR3 amino acids: CAGSLGQGPYNEQYF. CDR3 nucleotide sequence: TGTGCCGGCAGCTTGGGACAGGGGCCCTACAATGAGCAGTACTTC.